The 30 T cell receptor beta chains presented below share a single source sample, sequenced in a study of beta chain features in type 1 diabetes. The investigators reverse transcribed all of the isolated RNA, so they sequenced expressed TCRB transcripts. Assay used: immunoSEQ multiplex PCR; TCRdb lists only in-frame clones, some missing. The data contain 900,000 or so clones, roughly 15% of them singletons. What was sequenced was naive CD4+ T cells from blood. The source is a woman between 18 and 29 years old in good health.

This clone was found a few times. This may come from a read error, since a much larger clone is one base off. The sample has other DNA sequences that encode this CDR3 too. The V and J genes are TRBV5-4 and TRBJ2-5; no clear D. This CDR3 spans 11 amino acids. V shed 2 bases and J shed 5 bases, with 4 bases lying between them. Germline V lookup: CDR1 SGHNT, CDR2 YYREEE (reference sequence). In DNA form, the CDR3 reads TGTGCCAGCAGCTTCGGGGAGACCCAGTACTTC. Translation gives CASSFGETQYF.

Only a few counts were recorded for this clone. The V gene is TRBV7-2, the J gene TRBJ2-1, with a tentative D call TRBD2 (5 bases). Trimming shortened V by 5 bases and J by 5 bases, and 10 bases separated the two germline ends. This CDR3 has 13 residues. The germline CDR1 and CDR2 sequences are SGHTA and FQGNSA. CDR3 coding DNA: TGTGCCAGCAGCCAAGGGAGAGACAATGAGCAGTTCTTC. This sequence encodes CASSQGRDNEQFF.

The chain links TRBV5-1 to TRBJ1-1; weak D call: TRBD1 (6 bases). The CDR3 runs to 13 residues. V was pared by 4 bases and J by 5 bases, with 12 bases between. Germline CDR1 reads SGHRS; CDR2 reads YFSETQ. CDR3 nucleotides: TGCGCCAGCAGCAACAACAGGGCAACTGAAGCTTTCTTT. Protein product: CASSNNRATEAFF.

The V call is TRBV5-4, the J call TRBJ1-2; TRBD1 matches at 8 bases. CDR1 is SGHNT and CDR2 is YYREEE in the germline V gene (reference sequence). This CDR3 comprises 15 residues. With V trimmed by 4 bases and J by 0 bases, 5 bases remained unmatched. This CDR3 is CASSPGTGANYGYTF. The CDR3 DNA sequence: TGTGCCAGCAGCCCGGGGACAGGAGCTAACTATGGCTACACCTTC.

The chain uses TRBV5-1 and TRBJ2-1, with unresolved D. Germline lookup yields CDR1 SGHRS and CDR2 YFSETQ. The CDR3 covers 14 residues. V was cut by 0 bases and J by 4 bases, with 8 bases left in between. CDR3 loop: CASSLVAEYNEQFF. The DNA for the CDR3 is TGCGCCAGCAGCTTGGTTGCGGAGTACAATGAGCAGTTCTTC.

A few counts support this clone. The genes are TRBV7-9 and TRBJ2-5, with TRBD2 matching 14 bases. CDR1 SEHNR and CDR2 FQNEAQ come from the germline V gene (reference sequence). This CDR3 contains 18 residues. V lost 4 bases, J lost 0 bases, and 7 bases stayed unmatched. CDR3 bases: TGTGCCAGCAGCTCGACTAGCGGGAGGGCCTGGTACCAAGAGACCCAGTACTTC. Protein product: CASSSTSGRAWYQETQYF.

V usage is TRBV9 and J usage is TRBJ2-1; D might be TRBD2 (5 bases). This CDR3 spans 16 amino acids. Germline V lookup: CDR1 SGDLS, CDR2 YYNGEE. V was shortened by 0 bases and J by 6 bases, with 16 bases between the two germline ends. The CDR3 coding sequence is TGTGCCAGCAGCGTAGATGAGGGAAAGATAGGCAATGAGCAGTTCTTC. Its translation: CASSVDEGKIGNEQFF.

The chain joins TRBV7-2 to TRBJ2-5; 7 bases align to TRBD1. The length of the CDR3 is 14 residues. CDR1 and CDR2 (germline): SGHTA, FQGNSA. With V trimmed by 5 bases and J by 5 bases, 8 bases remained unmatched. The CDR3 DNA is TGTGCCAGCAGCAAAGGACAGGCTAAGGAGACCCAGTACTTC. Protein product: CASSKGQAKETQYF.

This clone was detected a few times. The rearrangement joins TRBV5-1 to TRBJ2-2, with 7 bases matching TRBD1. The CDR3 is made up of 15 amino acids. With V trimmed by 5 bases and J by 2 bases, 6 bases remained unmatched. CDR1 is SGHRS and CDR2 is YFSETQ in the germline V gene. The CDR3, as DNA: TGCGCCAGCAGTTCCGGGGACAGAAACACCGGGGAGCTGTTTTTT. It encodes CASSSGDRNTGELFF.

This clone turned up a few times. The chain is built from TRBV10-3 and TRBJ1-1; D unresolved. Germline V lookup: CDR1 ENHRY, CDR2 SYGVKD. This CDR3 is built from 16 residues. Trimming pared 7 bases from V and 3 bases from J, leaving 21 bases between. The CDR3 sequence is CAIKIAEVEGDTEAFF. Here the CDR3 DNA reads TGTGCCATCAAAATAGCTGAAGTCGAGGGTGACACTGAAGCTTTCTTT.

The V call is TRBV27, the J call TRBJ2-1; TRBD2 aligns across 16 bases. V gave up 5 bases and J gave up 7 bases; unmatched junction bases: 17. Germline V gene data show CDR1 as MNHEY and CDR2 as SMNVEV (reference sequence). This CDR3 is built from 20 residues. CDR3: CASSPYPGGTSGRAGNEQFF. The CDR3 DNA is TGTGCCAGCAGTCCGTACCCCGGCGGGACTAGCGGGAGGGCCGGAAATGAGCAGTTCTTC.

This clone showed up just a few times. The chain employs TRBV6-5 and TRBJ2-5; D is perhaps TRBD2 (5 bases). CDR3 length: 13 amino acids. Per germline, CDR1 MNHEY and CDR2 SVGAGI. V was cut by 8 bases and J by 5 bases, with 15 bases left in between. For the CDR3, the DNA is TGTGCCAGCGGTAGAGCTAGCCTCGAGACCCAGTACTTC. It codes for CASGRASLETQYF.

This clone occurred a few times. V is TRBV19 and J is TRBJ2-2; D gene unclear. The germline gives CDR1 LNHDA, CDR2 SQIVND (reference sequence). V gave up 7 bases and J gave up 1 base, with 7 bases separating them. The CDR3 loop spans 13 amino acids. The CDR3 DNA reads as TGTGCCAGTACGAAGAGGAACACCGGGGAGCTGTTTTTT. Protein product: CASTKRNTGELFF. Filled out from reference TRBV19 and TRBJ2-2, the complete variable domain reads DGGITQSPKYLFRKEGQNVTLSCEQNLNHDAMYWYRQDPGQGLRLIYYSQIVNDFQKGDIAEGYSVSREKKESFPLTVTSAQKNPTAFYLCASTKRNTGELFFGEGSRLTVL.

The CDR3 DNA reads as TGTGCCAGCTCACCGTCTCGGGCCGACTATGGCTACACCTTC. Translated: CASSPSRADYGYTF. V gene TRBV18 combines with J gene TRBJ1-2; D unresolved. This CDR3 is 14 amino acids long. Germline CDR1 KGHSH, CDR2 LQKENI. Trimming pared 3 bases from V and 3 bases from J, leaving 11 bases between.

The V gene is TRBV28, the J gene TRBJ2-7; D ambiguous. Trimming took 1 base from V and 6 from J, leaving 16 bases between them. CDR3 length equals 15 residues. From germline, CDR1 is MDHEN and CDR2 SYDVKM. The CDR3 loop reads CASSLYASPQSEQYF. CDR3 bases: TGTGCCAGCAGTTTATATGCCAGCCCCCAAAGCGAGCAGTACTTC.

The table lists this clone with a few counts. The V and J genes are TRBV27 and TRBJ2-1; the D gene could be TRBD1 or TRBD2 (5 bases each). The CDR3 sequence is 14 residues long. Germline loops: CDR1 MNHEY, CDR2 SMNVEV (reference sequence). V was clipped by 7 bases and J by 3 bases, with 13 bases between them. CDR3 coding DNA: TGTGCCAGCACCGTACGGGGCGACTACAATGAGCAGTTCTTC. Its translation: CASTVRGDYNEQFF.

This clone appeared a few times. The chain uses TRBV5-1 and TRBJ2-7; D gene uncertain. V lost 4 bases to trimming and J lost 3 bases, with 8 bases between them. The CDR3 has 12 amino acids. Germline loops: CDR1 SGHRS, CDR2 YFSETQ. CDR3 loop: CASSLHGYEQYF. The DNA of the CDR3 is TGCGCCAGCAGCCTACACGGCTACGAGCAGTACTTC.

This clone was counted only a few times. The chain links TRBV28 to TRBJ1-5; 9 bases map to TRBD1. The CDR3 consists of 15 residues. V lost 5 bases, J lost 4 bases, and 6 bases stayed unmatched. Germline-derived CDR1 and CDR2 are MDHEN and SYDVKM. The CDR3 DNA follows: TGTGCCAGCAGTGTCCGGGACAGGGAGAATCAGCCCCAGCATTTT. It yields the protein CASSVRDRENQPQHF.

J is TRBJ1-2 and V is TRBV28; 9 bases map to TRBD1. With 2 bases clipped from V and 6 bases from J, the junction kept 4 bases outside the gene matches. Germline V lookup: CDR1 MDHEN, CDR2 SYDVKM. There are 14 residues in the CDR3. For the CDR3, the DNA is TGTGCCAGCAGTTTAGTCGACAGGGGGAATGGCTACACCTTC. This gives the protein CASSLVDRGNGYTF.

This clone was seen only a few times. V and J are TRBV6-1 and TRBJ2-7; 11 bases are a match to TRBD1. V was clipped by 8 bases and J by 2 bases; unmatched bases: 8. This CDR3 has 15 residues. Germline-derived CDR1 and CDR2 are MNHNS and SASEGT. In nucleotides, the CDR3 is TGTGCCAGCTTTCGACCGGGACAGGGGGCCTACGAGCAGTACTTC. Amino acid sequence: CASFRPGQGAYEQYF.

Details on this clone: Other DNA sequences from this sample encode an identical CDR3 as well. The genes are TRBV28 and TRBJ2-2; D is ambiguous. Germline V CDR1 and CDR2: MDHEN, SYDVKM. The CDR3 runs to 13 residues. The V end was cut by 6 bases, the J end by 1 base, with 6 bases between. The DNA of the CDR3 is TGTGCCAGCAGCCGACTGAACACCGGGGAGCTGTTTTTT. Translated, it gives CASSRLNTGELFF.

The table lists this clone with a few counts. This sequence joins TRBV5-6 and TRBJ2-3; D ambiguous. This CDR3 spans 12 amino acids. The V gene's germline CDR1 is SGHDT and CDR2 YYEEEE. Trimming pared 4 bases from V and 4 bases from J, leaving 7 bases between. CDR3 bases: TGTGCCAGCAGCCCTAGGTCAGATACGCAGTATTTT. This sequence encodes CASSPRSDTQYF.

The chain joins TRBV7-2 to TRBJ2-1, with TRBD1 as a possible D gene (6 bases). Trimming removed 6 bases at V and 6 bases at J, with 12 bases between. CDR1 is SGHTA, CDR2 FQGNSA, per germline. There are 13 residues in the CDR3. Here the CDR3 reads CASRSRDTNEQFF. In DNA, the CDR3 is TGTGCCAGCAGATCCCGGGACACCAATGAGCAGTTCTTC.

A note on this clone: A much larger clone sits a single nucleotide away, making a read error possible. V is TRBV7-8 and J is TRBJ1-1; no clear D gene. CDR3 length: 11 amino acids. Trimming shortened V by 5 bases and J by 2 bases, and 3 bases separated the two germline ends. Germline loops: CDR1 SGHVS, CDR2 FQNEAQ. The CDR3 DNA reads as TGTGCCAGCAGCATTAACACTGAAGCTTTCTTT. Translating it yields CASSINTEAFF.

A remark on this clone: Other DNA variants within this sample encode the same CDR3. J is TRBJ2-7 and V is TRBV6-5; TRBD1 matches 7 bases. Germline values: CDR1 MNHEY, CDR2 SVGAGI. The ends lost 0 bases at V and 3 bases at J; junction bases unmatched: 5. This CDR3 region has 15 residues. CDR3 region: CASSYSSGGVYEQYF. In nucleotides, the CDR3 is TGTGCCAGCAGTTACTCGTCAGGGGGAGTCTACGAGCAGTACTTC.

This clone was detected only a few times. This chain links TRBV5-6 with TRBJ2-7; TRBD2 aligns across 9 bases. With V trimmed by 2 bases and J by 5 bases, 11 bases remained unmatched. The CDR3 has 16 residues. The germline gives CDR1 SGHDT, CDR2 YYEEEE. The CDR3 sequence is CASSFRGASGIHEQYF. Written as DNA, the CDR3 is TGTGCCAGCAGCTTTCGTGGGGCTAGCGGGATTCACGAGCAGTACTTC.

This clone was seen a handful of times. This chain's CDR3 is CASRTQGARGTQYF. CDR3 in DNA: TGTGCCAGCAGGACGCAGGGGGCGCGGGGGACCCAGTACTTC. This chain connects TRBV28 to TRBJ2-5, with 8 bases fitting TRBD1. Trimming removed 6 bases from V and 7 bases from J; junction bases left unmatched: 10. This CDR3 has 14 amino acids. From germline, CDR1 is MDHEN and CDR2 SYDVKM.

The V gene is TRBV7-9, the J gene TRBJ2-1; D might be TRBD2 (5 bases). Germline V gene sequence: CDR1 SEHNR, CDR2 FQNEAQ (reference sequence). V was cut by 5 bases and J by 4 bases, with 15 bases left in between. This CDR3 has 15 residues. This CDR3 is CASSPPGKEYNEQFF. The CDR3, as DNA: TGTGCCAGCAGCCCTCCGGGGAAAGAATACAATGAGCAGTTCTTC.

The chain couples TRBV18 to TRBJ2-1; 8 nucleotides line up with TRBD1. The germline V gene encodes CDR1 KGHSH and CDR2 LQKENI. V was pared by 3 bases and J by 2 bases, with 9 bases of the junction left unmatched. This CDR3 contains 17 residues. The CDR3 DNA follows: TGTGCCAGCTCACCTTGGGTCGGGACAGGTCCCTACAATGAGCAGTTCTTC. Amino acids: CASSPWVGTGPYNEQFF.

With respect to this clone: This sample also contains other DNA sequences that code for the same CDR3. The DNA for the CDR3 is TGTGCCAGCTCACCCGGACTAGCTGGATACGAGCAGTACTTC. This gives the protein CASSPGLAGYEQYF. This sequence joins TRBV18 and TRBJ2-7; 8 bases map to TRBD2. J gave up 4 bases and V 3 bases, and 5 bases lay outside the gene matches. Germline V gene data show CDR1 as KGHSH and CDR2 as LQKENI. The CDR3 spans 14 residues.